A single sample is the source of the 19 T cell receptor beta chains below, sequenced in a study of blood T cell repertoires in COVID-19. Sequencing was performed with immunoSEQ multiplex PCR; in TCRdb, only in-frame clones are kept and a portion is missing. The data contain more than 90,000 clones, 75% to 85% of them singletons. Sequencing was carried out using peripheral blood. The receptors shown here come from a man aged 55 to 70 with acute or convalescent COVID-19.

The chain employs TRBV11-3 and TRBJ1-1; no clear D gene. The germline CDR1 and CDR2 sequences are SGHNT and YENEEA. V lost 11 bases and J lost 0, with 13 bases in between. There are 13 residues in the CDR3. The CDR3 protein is CASNRGMNTEAFF. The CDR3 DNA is TGTGCCTCAAATCGAGGGATGAACACTGAAGCTTTCTTT.

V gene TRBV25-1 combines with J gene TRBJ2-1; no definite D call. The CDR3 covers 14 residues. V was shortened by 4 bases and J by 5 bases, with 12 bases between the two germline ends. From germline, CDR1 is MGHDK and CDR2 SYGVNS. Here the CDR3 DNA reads TGTGCCAGCAGTGCTCACGGTCTTCACAATGAGCAGTTCTTC. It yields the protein CASSAHGLHNEQFF.

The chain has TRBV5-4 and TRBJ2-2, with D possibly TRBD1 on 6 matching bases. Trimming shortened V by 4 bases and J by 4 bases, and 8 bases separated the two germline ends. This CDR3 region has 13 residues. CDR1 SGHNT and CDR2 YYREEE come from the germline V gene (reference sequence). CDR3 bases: TGTGCCAGCAGCACAGGGAGCACCGGGGAGCTGTTTTTT. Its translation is CASSTGSTGELFF.

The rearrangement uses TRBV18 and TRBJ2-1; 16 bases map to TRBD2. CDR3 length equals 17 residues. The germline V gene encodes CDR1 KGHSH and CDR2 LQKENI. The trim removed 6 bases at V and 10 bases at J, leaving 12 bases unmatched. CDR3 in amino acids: CASSGTSGRASPKEQFF. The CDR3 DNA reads TGTGCCAGCTCTGGGACTAGCGGGAGGGCCTCTCCGAAGGAGCAGTTCTTC. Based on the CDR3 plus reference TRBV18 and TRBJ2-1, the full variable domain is NAGVMQNPRHLVRRRGQEARLRCSPMKGHSHVYWYRQLPEEGLKFMVYLQKENIIDESGMPKERFSAEFPKEGPSILRIQQVVRGDSAAYFCASSGTSGRASPKEQFFGPGTRLTVL.

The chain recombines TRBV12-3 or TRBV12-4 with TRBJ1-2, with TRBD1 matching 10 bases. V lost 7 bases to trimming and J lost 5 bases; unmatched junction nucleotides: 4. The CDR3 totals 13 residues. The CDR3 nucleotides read TGTGCCAGCACCTTGGACAGGGGGTATGGCTACACCTTC. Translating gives CASTLDRGYGYTF.

The CDR3 nucleotides are TGTGCCAGCAGCAATGCTTGTCCCATTCCATTACATCATAATTCACCCCTCCACTTT. This encodes CASSNACPIPLHHNSPLHF. This chain links TRBV3-1 (or the pseudogene TRBV3-2) with TRBJ1-6; D uncertain. The germline V gene encodes CDR1 LGHDT and CDR2 YNNKEL (reference sequence). Trimming took 5 bases from V and 5 from J, leaving 25 bases between them. This CDR3 is 19 amino acids long.

CDR3 protein: CAWSVRGERPLHF. The CDR3 bases are TGTGCCTGGAGTGTACGTGGGGAGCGACCCCTCCACTTT. The rearrangement links TRBV30 to TRBJ1-6; D uncertain. V lost 0 bases to trimming and J lost 12 bases, with 12 bases between them. The V gene's germline CDR1 is GTSNPN and CDR2 SVGIG (reference sequence). CDR3 size: 13 residues.

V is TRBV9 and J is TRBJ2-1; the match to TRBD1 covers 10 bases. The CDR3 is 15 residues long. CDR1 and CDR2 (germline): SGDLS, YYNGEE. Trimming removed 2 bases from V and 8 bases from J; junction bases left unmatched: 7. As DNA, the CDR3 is TGTGCCAGCAGCGTTGAACCGGGACAGGGGTATGAGCAGTTCTTC. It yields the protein CASSVEPGQGYEQFF.

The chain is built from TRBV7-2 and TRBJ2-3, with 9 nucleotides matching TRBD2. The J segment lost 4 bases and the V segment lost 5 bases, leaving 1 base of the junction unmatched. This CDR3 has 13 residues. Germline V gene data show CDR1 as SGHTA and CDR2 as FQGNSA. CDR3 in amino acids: CASSPSGADTQYF. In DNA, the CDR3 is TGTGCCAGCAGCCCTAGCGGGGCAGATACGCAGTATTTT. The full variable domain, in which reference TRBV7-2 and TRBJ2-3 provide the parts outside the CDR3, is GAGVSQSPSNKVTEKGKDVELRCDPISGHTALYWYRQSLGQGLEFLIYFQGNSAPDKSGLPSDRFSAERTGGSVSTLTIQRTQQEDSAVYLCASSPSGADTQYFGPGTRLTVL.

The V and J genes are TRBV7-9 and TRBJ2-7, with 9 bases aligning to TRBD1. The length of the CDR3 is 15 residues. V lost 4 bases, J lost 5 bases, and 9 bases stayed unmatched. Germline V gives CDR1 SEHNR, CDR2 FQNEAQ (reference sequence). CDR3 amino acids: CASSSGTGLVDEQYV. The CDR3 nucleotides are TGTGCCAGCAGCTCCGGGACAGGGCTTGTGGACGAGCAGTACGTC.

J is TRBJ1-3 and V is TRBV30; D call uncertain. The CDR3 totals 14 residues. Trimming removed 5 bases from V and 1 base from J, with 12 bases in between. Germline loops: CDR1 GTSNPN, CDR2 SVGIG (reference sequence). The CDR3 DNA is TGTGCCTGGTCCCGAGGAATATCTGGAAACACCATATATTTT. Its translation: CAWSRGISGNTIYF. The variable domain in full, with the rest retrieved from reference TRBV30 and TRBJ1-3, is SQTIHQWPATLVQPVGSPLSLECTVEGTSNPNLYWYRQAAGRGLQLLFYSVGIGQISSEVPQNLSASRPQDRQFILSSKKLLLSDSGFYLCAWSRGISGNTIYFGEGSWLTVV.

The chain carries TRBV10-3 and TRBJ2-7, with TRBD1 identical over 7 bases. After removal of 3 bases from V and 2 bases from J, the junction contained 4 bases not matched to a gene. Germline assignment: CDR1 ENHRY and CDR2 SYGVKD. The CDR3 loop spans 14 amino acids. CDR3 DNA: TGTGCCATCAGTGACCCGACAGGGCCCTACGAGCAGTACTTC. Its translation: CAISDPTGPYEQYF.

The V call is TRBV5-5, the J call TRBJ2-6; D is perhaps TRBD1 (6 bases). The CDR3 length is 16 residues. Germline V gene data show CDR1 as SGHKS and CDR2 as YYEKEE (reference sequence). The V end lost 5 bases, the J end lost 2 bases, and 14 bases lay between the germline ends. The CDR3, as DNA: TGTGCCAGCAGTTCAGGGGTGGAGGCTGGGGCCAACGTCCTGACTTTC. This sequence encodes CASSSGVEAGANVLTF.

CDR3 DNA: TGCGCCAGCAGCTTAGGGACAGGAAACAATGAGCAGTTCTTC. Its protein is CASSLGTGNNEQFF. The chain joins TRBV5-1 to TRBJ2-1, with 8 bases fitting TRBD1. The CDR3 contains 14 residues. V lost 2 bases and J lost 5; bases outside the gene matches: 3. Germline values: CDR1 SGHRS, CDR2 YFSETQ.

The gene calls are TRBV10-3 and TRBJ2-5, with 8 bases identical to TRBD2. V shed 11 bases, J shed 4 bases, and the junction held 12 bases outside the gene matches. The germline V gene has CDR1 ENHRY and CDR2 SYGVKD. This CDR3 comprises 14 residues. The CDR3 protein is CAAKPGGAGETQYF. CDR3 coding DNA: TGTGCCGCCAAGCCCGGGGGGGCGGGAGAGACCCAGTACTTC.

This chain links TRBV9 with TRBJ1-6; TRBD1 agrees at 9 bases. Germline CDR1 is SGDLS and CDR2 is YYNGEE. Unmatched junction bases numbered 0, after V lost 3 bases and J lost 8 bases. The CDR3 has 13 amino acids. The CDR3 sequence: CASSGTGDSPLHF. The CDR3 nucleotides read TGTGCCAGCAGCGGGACAGGGGATTCACCCCTCCACTTT.

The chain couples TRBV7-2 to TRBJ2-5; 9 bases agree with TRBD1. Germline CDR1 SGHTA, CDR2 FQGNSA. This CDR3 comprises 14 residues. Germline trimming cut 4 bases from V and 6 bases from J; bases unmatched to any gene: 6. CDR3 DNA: TGTGCCAGCAGCTCGACAGGGGGTGAGAAGACCCAGTACTTC. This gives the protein CASSSTGGEKTQYF.

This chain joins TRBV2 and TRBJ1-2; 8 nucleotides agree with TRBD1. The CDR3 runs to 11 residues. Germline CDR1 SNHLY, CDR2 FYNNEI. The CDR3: CANRGNYGYTF. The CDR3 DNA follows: TGTGCTAACAGGGGGAACTATGGCTACACCTTC.

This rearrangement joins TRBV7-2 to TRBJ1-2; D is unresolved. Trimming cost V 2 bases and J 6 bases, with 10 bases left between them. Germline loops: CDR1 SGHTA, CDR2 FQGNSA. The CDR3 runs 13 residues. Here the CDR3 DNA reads TGTGCCAGCAGCTTAATCCAGGAAGATGGCTACACCTTC. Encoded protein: CASSLIQEDGYTF.